These 10 T cell receptor beta chains share one sample of origin, sequenced in a study of Graves' ophthalmopathy and Graves' hyperthyroidism. TCR beta CDR3 amplification used RNA transcripts. HTBI primers primed a first-round RT-PCR, and a second-round multiplex PCR followed. A single record per CDR3 protein comes from TCRdb applying MiXCR to the multiplex PCR reads. The sample lists about 400,000 distinct CDR3 sequences, approximately 16% occurring once. Sequencing was carried out using peripheral blood. These TCRs come from a woman younger than 30 with Graves' ophthalmopathy.

There are many counts of this clonotype. The chain is built from TRBV27 and TRBJ2-7; 10 positions agree with TRBD1. The CDR3 has 16 residues. With V trimmed by 5 bases and J by 5 bases, 12 bases remained unmatched. Germline-derived CDR1 and CDR2 are MNHEY and SMNVEV (reference sequence). The chain's CDR3 is CASSTRLTGGHHEQYF. The CDR3 DNA follows: TGTGCCAGCAGTACCCGATTGACAGGGGGCCATCACGAGCAGTACTTC.

In its sample, this clonotype was seen many times. The genes are TRBV30 and TRBJ2-7; 11 bases fit TRBD2. V lost 0 bases and J lost 9; bases outside the gene matches: 4. This CDR3 has 13 amino acids. Looked up from germline, CDR1 is GTSNPN and CDR2 is SVGIG (reference sequence). The CDR3 is CAWSVLAGVGQYF. CDR3 nucleotide sequence: TGTGCCTGGAGTGTACTAGCGGGAGTCGGGCAGTACTTC.

This clonotype was observed many times. The chain uses TRBV30 and TRBJ2-7, with 11 bases aligning to TRBD1. In germline, CDR1 is GTSNPN, CDR2 SVGIG (reference sequence). V was pared by 3 bases and J by 7 bases, with 2 bases of the junction left unmatched. CDR3 size: 12 residues. The CDR3 spells CAWSRDRGEQYF. The CDR3 DNA sequence: TGTGCCTGGAGCCGGGACAGGGGGGAGCAGTACTTC.

The rearrangement joins TRBV28 to TRBJ2-5; 8 bases are a match to TRBD1. V lost 5 bases and J lost 3; bases outside the gene matches: 5. There are 14 residues in the CDR3. From germline, CDR1 is MDHEN and CDR2 SYDVKM. The CDR3 sequence is CASSPRGPKETQYF. As DNA, the CDR3 is TGTGCCAGCAGTCCCAGGGGGCCCAAAGAGACCCAGTACTTC.

This clonotype was picked up many times. V is TRBV6-5 and J is TRBJ2-5, with D tentatively TRBD1 (6 bases). Trimming took off 6 bases at V and 3 bases at J, with 14 bases between the two ends. The CDR3 sequence is 14 residues long. Germline V gives CDR1 MNHEY, CDR2 SVGAGI. The DNA of the CDR3 is TGTGCCAGCAGCCCAGGGGTGGGGGAAGAGACCCAGTACTTC. Translated, it gives CASSPGVGEETQYF.

This clonotype was counted many times. The rearrangement uses TRBV6-5 and TRBJ2-7; a possible D gene is TRBD1 (5 bases). V dropped 4 bases and J dropped 3 bases, with 16 bases sitting between them. CDR3 length: 15 amino acids. CDR1 MNHEY and CDR2 SVGAGI come from the germline V gene. The CDR3 DNA sequence: TGTGCCAGCAGTTCAGATTACAGGTTAATCTACGAGCAGTACTTC. This gives the protein CASSSDYRLIYEQYF.

This clonotype appeared many times. The chain uses TRBV6-2 or TRBV6-3 and TRBJ1-1, with a tentative D call TRBD1 (5 bases). Germline loops: CDR1 MNHEY, CDR2 SVGEGT. Between the trimmed V and J ends, which lost 5 bases and 5 bases, there was a span of 24 bases. The CDR3 is 17 amino acids. The CDR3 sequence: CASSHPFLGDRGTEAFF. The DNA of the CDR3 is TGTGCCAGCAGTCACCCGTTTCTAGGGGATCGGGGGACTGAAGCTTTCTTT.

This clonotype was recorded many times. One end of the junction is discordant with germline, which a read error may explain. The gene calls are TRBV7-6 and TRBJ2-7; 7 nucleotides agree with TRBD2. The CDR3 spans 13 residues. Germline lookup yields CDR1 SGHVS and CDR2 FNYEAQ. The CDR3 region has the DNA TGTGTCAGCAGCCCAGGACTAGACAACGAGCAGTACTTC. Protein product: CVSSPGLDNEQYF.

This clonotype was detected many times. The rearrangement uses TRBV12-3 or TRBV12-4 and TRBJ2-7, with TRBD2 identical over 9 bases. The CDR3 length is 16 residues. Trimming took 2 bases from V and 5 from J; bases not matched to a gene: 10. As DNA, the CDR3 is TGTGCCAGCAGTTTATCCCTAGCGGGGATAGTACACGAGCAGTACTTC. This gives the protein CASSLSLAGIVHEQYF.

This clonotype was recorded at least ten times. The chain couples TRBV18 to TRBJ1-1, with D uncertain. The germline V gene has CDR1 KGHSH and CDR2 LQKENI. Deletions cut 5 bases from V and 0 bases from J, with 7 bases between. CDR3 length: 13 residues. As DNA, the CDR3 is TGTGCCAGCTCAGCCATTATGAACACTGAAGCTTTCTTT. Translation gives CASSAIMNTEAFF.